Included here is one T cell receptor beta chain sequence, with context. What it binds is unknown. With 0 bases removed from V and 1 base from J, the gap between germline ends came to 13 bases. The CDR3 is 16 residues long. The data were obtained in a study of T-cell memory formation after mild COVID-19. Overall study findings and caveats: Contracting clones from day 15 to 85 showed balanced CD4/CD8; later expanders favored CD4+.

Sample barcodes and UMIs were carried by the TCR alpha and TCR beta cDNA libraries that 5'RACE generated with constant-segment primers. Each CDR3 protein is one row after TCRdb ran MiXCR on the 5' RACE reads. Among about 350,000 distinct CDR3 sequences listed, approximately 14% were seen once. The sequence was obtained from a man younger than 35 who had mild COVID-19 (a few samples of this study predate the infection). Cell type and time point are not known. The chain joins TRBV23-1 to TRBJ2-7; D gene unclear. TRBV23-1 is sorted into the ORF group, with uncertain function. Sample: PBMCs or a T cell subset sorted from them (not recorded which). CDR3 region: CASSQSGALYSYEQYV. In DNA form, the CDR3 reads TGCGCCAGCAGTCAATCGGGTGCCCTTTATTCCTACGAGCAGTACGTC.